This T cell receptor (beta chain) was sequenced for a study of CD8 T cells in Susac syndrome. The CD8+ and CD4+ T cells were negatively isolated, with the TEMRA cells enriched by FACS. Trimming shortened V by 6 bases and J by 7 bases, and 16 bases separated the two germline ends. Germline V gene data show CDR1 as SQVTM and CDR2 as ANQGSEA. The CDR3 contains 13 residues. Reverse transcription of roughly 0.5 to 1 ug RNA was performed with random hexamers. An immunoSEQ multiplex PCR amplified TCR beta CDR3 over 54 Vbeta and 13 Jbeta. TCRdb re-analysed the immunoSEQ multiplex PCR reads in MiXCR, keeping a single row per CDR3 protein. The sample carries about 150,000 distinct CDR3 sequences, roughly 94% recorded once.

This TCR came from a human donor in good health. The genes are TRBV29-1 and TRBJ1-5, with D unclear. The sequencing input was CD4+ T cells from PBMCs. The DNA for the CDR3 is TGCAGCGTCCCTCAACGGGGAGACCAGCCCCAGCATTTT. Residues: CSVPQRGDQPQHF.